This T cell receptor beta chain was captured in a study of beta chain features in type 1 diabetes. Notes on the study in general: TCRB CDR3 length was moderately but significantly reduced in all four CD4+ subsets of Type 1 diabetes patients.

After removal of 6 bases from V and 3 bases from J, the junction contained 2 bases not matched to a gene. The CDR3 has 13 residues. The V gene's germline CDR1 is MNHEY and CDR2 SVGAGI. Expressed TCRB transcripts were sequenced because the entire RNA isolate underwent reverse transcription. Profiled with immunoSEQ multiplex PCR; TCRdb holds only in-frame clones, not every one. The repertoire holds over 600,000 clones, with under 15% as singletons. A word on this clone: Its antigen is as yet unknown.

Material: naive CD4+ T cells from blood. The sequence was obtained from a man younger than 45 with type 1 diabetes. This chain connects TRBV6-5 to TRBJ1-5, with TRBD1 matching 7 bases. In nucleotides, the CDR3 is TGTGCCAGCAGGACAGGGCCCAATCAGCCCCAGCATTTT. It yields the protein CASRTGPNQPQHF.